This TCR beta chain comes out of a study of T cell responses to AZD1222 COVID-19 vaccine. A single count supports this clone. Clones were sequenced by immunoSEQ multiplex PCR, and TCRdb holds only the in-frame ones, with some missing. This sample carries about 120,000 clones, 70% to 90% of them seen once, and the ten largest clones take 8.4%. This CDR3 spans 16 amino acids. Germline CDR1 and CDR2: SQVTM and ANQGSEA. The ends lost 2 bases at V and 2 bases at J; junction bases unmatched: 7. The material sequenced was peripheral blood, taken on day 0 of AZD1222 vaccination. The chain uses TRBV29-1 and TRBJ2-7, with TRBD2 identical over 12 bases. The sequence came from an adult in good health. CDR3 in DNA: TGCAGCGTTGAATCGACTAGCGGGGGAAGGGCCTACGAGCAGTACTTC. Protein: CSVESTSGGRAYEQYF.